Listed below are T cell receptor beta chains from one sample, sequenced in a study of cytomegalovirus exposure and HLA in healthy donors. Using immunoSEQ multiplex PCR, the repertoire was profiled, and TCRdb retains in-frame clones only, with some absent. The sample contains around 100,000 clones, around 80% of which appear only once. Sample: PBMCs. The receptors were gathered from a female donor in good health and CMV-seropositive. CDR3s leave out the opening cysteine and the closing phenylalanine or tryptophan. D genes are given only for firm matches.

v_call | d_call | cdr3_aa
TRBV4-1 | TRBD2 | ASSQRPFGAGLTGELF
TRBV9 | TRBD1 | ASSADKTSGTGVYEQY
TRBV7-2 | NA | ASSIGLIAREQY
TRBV5-1 | TRBD2 | ASSGGGGSYEQY
TRBV14 | NA | ASSQDRPGQTQY
TRBV19 | NA | ASGPGRAIEAF
TRBV7-2 | NA | ASSPGHLQETQY
TRBV5-1 | NA | ASSGTGTSTYEQY
TRBV5-1 | TRBD1 | ASSLEGGLDGYT
TRBV5-5 | TRBD1 | ASSYGQGEQTQY
TRBV4-1 | NA | ASSQVGATADTQY
TRBV5-6 | NA | ASSFLGGETQY
TRBV23-1 | NA | ASSQPGESNTEAF
TRBV4-2 | TRBD2 | ASSQNKRASGSVSYEQY
TRBV7-2 | TRBD1 | ASSPRTGWNYGYT
TRBV7-2 | TRBD1 | ASSPPGTGIGYT
TRBV5-1 | TRBD1 | ASSLLGQKSPLH
TRBV28 | NA | ASSLETASYNEQF
TRBV18 | NA | ASSPTGVDRQPQH
TRBV6-1 | TRBD1 | ASSEPTGAYGYT
TRBV6-6 | TRBD1 | ASSYSGTGYEQY
TRBV7-3 | NA | ASSLTGGATETQY
TRBV5-1 | TRBD2 | ASSLRPAGENTGELF
TRBV6-6 | TRBD1 | ASSYSLRGVYGYT
TRBV4-3 | TRBD1 | ASSQGTGGLQPQH
TRBV2 | NA | ASSELADNQPQH
TRBV9 | TRBD1 | ASSVRGTGTSTDTQY
TRBV18 | NA | ASSPSYSSGANVLT
TRBV7-2 | NA | ASSFRRAGNTIY
TRBV11-2 | NA | ASSLGQTYEQY
TRBV11-2 | TRBD1 | ASNQGAGLETQY
TRBV7-3 | TRBD2 | ASRVAGETDTQY
TRBV19 | TRBD2 | ASSFLAGGNEQF
TRBV5-1 | NA | ASSPEGHKTYEQY
TRBV18 | TRBD1 | ASSPLGGSEAF
TRBV4-1 | TRBD2 | ASSQPGLAGGVYAGELF
TRBV15 | NA | ATTPSQGRQPQH
TRBV2 | TRBD1 | ASSRQGNTEAF
TRBV19 | NA | ASTPGQPYSNQPQH
TRBV11-2 | TRBD1 | ASSLTIGRGPNYGYT
TRBV19 | TRBD1 | ASRRGQGVSTGELF
TRBV13 | TRBD2 | ASSSKTSGHQETQY
TRBV21-1 | NA | ASSKRDRVSYEQY
TRBV28 | NA | ASRTGLSFNEQF
TRBV11-2 | TRBD2 | ASSFEAGGPQDTQY
TRBV5-5 | TRBD1 | ASSLRFSGQGHSGANVLT
TRBV6-1 | NA | ANRLNMNTEAF
TRBV6-6 | NA | ASSGQRLLNEKLF
TRBV6-1 | TRBD2 | ASSEARGAYEQY
TRBV6-5 | NA | ASRENTQGKAF
TRBV7-3 | NA | ASSLLRLSSTNEKLF
TRBV29-1 | NA | SVATRYRVETQY